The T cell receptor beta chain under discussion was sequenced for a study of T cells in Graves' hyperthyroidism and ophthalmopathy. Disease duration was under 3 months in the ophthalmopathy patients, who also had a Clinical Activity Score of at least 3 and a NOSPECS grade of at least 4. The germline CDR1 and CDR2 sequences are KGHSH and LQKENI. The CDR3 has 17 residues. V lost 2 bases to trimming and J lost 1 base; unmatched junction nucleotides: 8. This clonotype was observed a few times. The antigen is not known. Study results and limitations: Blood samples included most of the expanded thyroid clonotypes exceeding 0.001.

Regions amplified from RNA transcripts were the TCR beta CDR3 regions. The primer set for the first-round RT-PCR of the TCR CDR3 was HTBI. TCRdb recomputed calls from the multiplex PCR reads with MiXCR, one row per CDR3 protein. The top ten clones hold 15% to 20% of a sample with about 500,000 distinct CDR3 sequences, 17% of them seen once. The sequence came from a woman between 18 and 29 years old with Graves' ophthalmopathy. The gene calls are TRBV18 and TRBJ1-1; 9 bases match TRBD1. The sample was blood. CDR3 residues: CASSPWTGVVGNTEAFF. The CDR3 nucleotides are TGTGCCAGCTCACCATGGACAGGGGTGGTAGGGAACACTGAAGCTTTCTTT.